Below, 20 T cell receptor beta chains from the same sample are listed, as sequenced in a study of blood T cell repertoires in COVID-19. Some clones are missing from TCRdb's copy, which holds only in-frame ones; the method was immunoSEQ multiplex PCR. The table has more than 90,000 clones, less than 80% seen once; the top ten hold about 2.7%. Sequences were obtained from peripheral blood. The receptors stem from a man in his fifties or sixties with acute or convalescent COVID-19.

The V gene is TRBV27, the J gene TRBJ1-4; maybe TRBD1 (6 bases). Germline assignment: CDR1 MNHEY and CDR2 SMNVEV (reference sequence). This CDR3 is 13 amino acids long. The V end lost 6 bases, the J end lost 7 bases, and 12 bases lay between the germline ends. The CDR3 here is CASRKGVSEKLFF. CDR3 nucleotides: TGTGCCAGCAGGAAGGGGGTTAGTGAAAAACTGTTTTTT. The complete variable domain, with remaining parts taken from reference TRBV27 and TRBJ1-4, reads EAQVTQNPRYLITVTGKKLTVTCSQNMNHEYMSWYRQDPGLGLRQIYYSMNVEVTDKGDVPEGYKVSRKEKRNFPLILESPSPNQTSLYFCASRKGVSEKLFFGSGTQLSVL.

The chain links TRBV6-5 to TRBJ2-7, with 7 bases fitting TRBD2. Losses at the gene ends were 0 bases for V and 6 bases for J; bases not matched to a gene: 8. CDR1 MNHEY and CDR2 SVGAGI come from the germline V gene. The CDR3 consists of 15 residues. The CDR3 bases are TGTGCCAGCAGTTACTCGGCGGGAGTAGTGGGCGAGCAGTACTTC. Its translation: CASSYSAGVVGEQYF.

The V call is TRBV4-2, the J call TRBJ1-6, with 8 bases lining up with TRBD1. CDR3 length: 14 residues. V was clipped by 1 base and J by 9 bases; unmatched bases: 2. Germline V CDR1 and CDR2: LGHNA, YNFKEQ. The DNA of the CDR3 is TGTGCCAGCAGCCAAGGACAGGGGAGTTCACCCCTCCACTTT. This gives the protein CASSQGQGSSPLHF.

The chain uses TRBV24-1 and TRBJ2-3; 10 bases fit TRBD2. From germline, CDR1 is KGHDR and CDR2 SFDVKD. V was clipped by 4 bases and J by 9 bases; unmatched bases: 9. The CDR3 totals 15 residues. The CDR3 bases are TGTGCCACCAGTGACAAACTAGCGGGACCTACCACGCAGTATTTT. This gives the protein CATSDKLAGPTTQYF.

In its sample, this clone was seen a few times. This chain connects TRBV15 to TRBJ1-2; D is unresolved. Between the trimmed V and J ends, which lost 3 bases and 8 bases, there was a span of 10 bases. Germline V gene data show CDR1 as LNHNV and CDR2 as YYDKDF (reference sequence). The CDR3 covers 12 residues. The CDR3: CATSSYLTGYTF. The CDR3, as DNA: TGTGCCACCAGCAGTTATCTAACGGGCTACACCTTC.

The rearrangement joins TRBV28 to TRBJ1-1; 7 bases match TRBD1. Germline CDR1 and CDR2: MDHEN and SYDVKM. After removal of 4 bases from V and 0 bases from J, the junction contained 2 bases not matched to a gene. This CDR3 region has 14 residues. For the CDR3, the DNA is TGTGCCAGCAGTTGGGGACAGCTGAACACTGAAGCTTTCTTT. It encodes CASSWGQLNTEAFF.

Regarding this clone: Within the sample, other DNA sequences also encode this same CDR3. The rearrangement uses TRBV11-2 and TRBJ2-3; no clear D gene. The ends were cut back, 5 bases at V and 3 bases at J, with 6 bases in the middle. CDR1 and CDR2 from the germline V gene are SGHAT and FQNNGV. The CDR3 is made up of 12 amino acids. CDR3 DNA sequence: TGTGCCAGCAGCCCCAATACAGATACGCAGTATTTT. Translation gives CASSPNTDTQYF.

The chain's CDR3 is CASSLPRQSKTANYGYTF. The CDR3 nucleotides read TGTGCCAGCAGCTTGCCCCGACAGAGTAAAACAGCTAACTATGGCTACACCTTC. This rearrangement joins TRBV5-6 to TRBJ1-2; tentative D call: TRBD1 (5 bases). The V gene's germline CDR1 is SGHDT and CDR2 YYEEEE. The length of the CDR3 is 18 residues. V was cut by 1 base and J by 0 bases, with 19 bases left in between.

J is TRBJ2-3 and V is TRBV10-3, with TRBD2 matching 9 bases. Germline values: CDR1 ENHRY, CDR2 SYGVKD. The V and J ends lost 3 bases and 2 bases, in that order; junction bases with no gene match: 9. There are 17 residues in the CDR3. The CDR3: CAISELRLAENTDTQYF. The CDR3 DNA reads TGTGCCATCAGTGAACTTCGACTAGCGGAGAACACAGATACGCAGTATTTT.

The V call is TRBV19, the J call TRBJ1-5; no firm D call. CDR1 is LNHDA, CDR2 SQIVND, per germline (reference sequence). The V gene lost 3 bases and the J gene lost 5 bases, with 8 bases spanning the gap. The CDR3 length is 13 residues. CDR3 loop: CASSISGDQPQHF. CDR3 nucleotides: TGTGCCAGTAGTATCTCCGGGGATCAGCCCCAGCATTTT.

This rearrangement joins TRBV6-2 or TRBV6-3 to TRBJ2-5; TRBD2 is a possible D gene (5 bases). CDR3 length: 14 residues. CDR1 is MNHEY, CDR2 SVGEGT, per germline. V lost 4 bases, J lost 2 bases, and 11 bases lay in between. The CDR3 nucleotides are TGTGCCAGCAGTTTACGGGGATTTCAAGAGACCCAGTACTTC. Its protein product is CASSLRGFQETQYF.

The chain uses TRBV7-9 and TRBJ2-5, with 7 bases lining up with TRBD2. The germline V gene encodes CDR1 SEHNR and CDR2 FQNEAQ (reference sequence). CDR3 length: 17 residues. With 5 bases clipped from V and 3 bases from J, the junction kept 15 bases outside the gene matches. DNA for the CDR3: TGTGCCAGCAGCGACAGACCCGGCCTAGCGGACGAAGAGACCCAGTACTTC. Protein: CASSDRPGLADEETQYF.

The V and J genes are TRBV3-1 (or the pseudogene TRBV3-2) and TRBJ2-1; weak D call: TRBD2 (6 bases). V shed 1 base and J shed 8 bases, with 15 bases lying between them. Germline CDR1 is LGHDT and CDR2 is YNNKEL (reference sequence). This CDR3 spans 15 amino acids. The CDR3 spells CASSQVPGVGDEQFF. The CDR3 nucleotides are TGTGCCAGCAGCCAAGTGCCGGGAGTGGGTGATGAGCAGTTCTTC.

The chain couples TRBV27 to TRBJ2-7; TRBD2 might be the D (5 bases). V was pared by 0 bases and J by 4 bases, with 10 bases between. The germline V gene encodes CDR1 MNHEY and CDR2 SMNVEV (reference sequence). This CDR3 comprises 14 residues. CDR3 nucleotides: TGTGCCAGCAGTTTATCGAGGACGGGATACGAGCAGTACTTC. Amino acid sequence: CASSLSRTGYEQYF.

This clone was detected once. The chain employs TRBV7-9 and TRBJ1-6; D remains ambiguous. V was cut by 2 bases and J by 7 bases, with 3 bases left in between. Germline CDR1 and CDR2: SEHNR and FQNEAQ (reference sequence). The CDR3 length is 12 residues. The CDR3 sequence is CASSLLNSPLHF. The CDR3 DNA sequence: TGTGCCAGCAGCTTACTGAATTCACCCCTCCACTTT.

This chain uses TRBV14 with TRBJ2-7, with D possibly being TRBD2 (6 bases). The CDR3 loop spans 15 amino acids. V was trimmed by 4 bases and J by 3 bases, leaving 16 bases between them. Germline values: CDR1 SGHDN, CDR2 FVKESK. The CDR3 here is CASSPLVRGIYEQYF. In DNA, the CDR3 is TGTGCCAGCAGCCCCCTAGTTCGCGGGATCTACGAGCAGTACTTC. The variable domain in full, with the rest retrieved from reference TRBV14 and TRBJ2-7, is EAGVTQFPSHSVIEKGQTVTLRCDPISGHDNLYWYRRVMGKEIKFLLHFVKESKQDESGMPNNRFLAERTGGTYSTLKVQPAELEDSGVYFCASSPLVRGIYEQYFGPGTRLTVT.

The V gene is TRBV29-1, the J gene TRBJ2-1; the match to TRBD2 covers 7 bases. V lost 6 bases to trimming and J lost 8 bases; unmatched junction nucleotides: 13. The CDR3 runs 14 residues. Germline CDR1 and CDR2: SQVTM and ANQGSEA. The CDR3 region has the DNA TGCAGCGTCGACGGGGGGAATAGGGCCGATGAGCAGTTCTTC. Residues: CSVDGGNRADEQFF.

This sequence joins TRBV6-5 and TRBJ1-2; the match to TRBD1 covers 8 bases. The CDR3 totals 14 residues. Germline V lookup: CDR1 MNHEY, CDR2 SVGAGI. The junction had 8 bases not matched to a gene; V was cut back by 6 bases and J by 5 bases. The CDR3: CASRAGGGGYGYTF. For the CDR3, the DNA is TGTGCCAGCAGGGCAGGGGGCGGTGGGTATGGCTACACCTTC.

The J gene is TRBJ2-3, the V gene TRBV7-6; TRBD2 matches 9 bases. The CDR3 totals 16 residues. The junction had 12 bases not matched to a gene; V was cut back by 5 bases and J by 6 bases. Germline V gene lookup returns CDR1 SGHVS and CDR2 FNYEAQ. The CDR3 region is CASSVRLAASGDTQYF. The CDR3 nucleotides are TGTGCCAGCAGCGTTAGACTAGCGGCCTCGGGCGATACGCAGTATTTT.

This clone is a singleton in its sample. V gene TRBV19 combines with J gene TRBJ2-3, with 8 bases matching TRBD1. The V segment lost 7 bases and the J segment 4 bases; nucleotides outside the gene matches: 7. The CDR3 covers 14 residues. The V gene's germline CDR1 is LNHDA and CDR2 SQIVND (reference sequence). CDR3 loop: CASTPGQGADTQYF. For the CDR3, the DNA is TGTGCCAGTACCCCCGGACAGGGAGCAGATACGCAGTATTTT.